This T cell receptor beta chain was sequenced in a study of T cell responses to AZD1222 COVID-19 vaccine. Study-wide context: Analyses pooled second doses at about 4 or about 12 weeks. Broader study findings: Repertoire collection took place solely once the T cell response had peaked. Across the whole spike, CD4 TCRs peaked at regions 160-218 and 743-854.

The CDR3 sequence is 15 residues long. In germline, CDR1 is LNHDA, CDR2 SQIVND (reference sequence). The germline V and J ends were trimmed by 3 bases and 1 base, with 10 bases remaining between them. A word on this clone: Its antigen is unidentified.

Libraries were prepared by immunoSEQ multiplex PCR; TCRdb keeps only in-frame clonotypes and omits some of them. The data contain around 67,000 clones, 84% of them singletons. The sequence was collected from an adult in good health. Sequenced here: peripheral blood, sampled on day 0 of AZD1222 vaccination. This sequence joins TRBV19 and TRBJ1-5; D is ambiguous. CDR3 sequence reads: CASSMAGTSNQPQHF. Written as DNA, the CDR3 is TGTGCCAGTAGTATGGCAGGTACAAGCAATCAGCCCCAGCATTTT.